The next 9 T cell receptor beta chains were all read from a single sample in a study of cytomegalovirus exposure and HLA in healthy donors. PCR involved 60 Vbeta and 13 Jbeta primers. TCRdb's copy holds only in-frame clones and misses some; the assay was immunoSEQ multiplex PCR. The table records around 67,000 clones, less than 80% of them present only once. Sample: PBMCs. These receptor sequences come from a woman in her 50s in good health and CMV-seronegative.

The CDR3 DNA follows: TGTGCCAGCAGCTTTCCTAGCAATGAGCAGTTCTTC. It yields the protein CASSFPSNEQFF. The gene calls are TRBV5-6 and TRBJ2-1; D ambiguous. V lost 2 bases and J lost 6, with 6 bases in between. The CDR3 has 12 amino acids. CDR1 SGHDT and CDR2 YYEEEE come from the germline V gene.

The sample holds one count of this clone. The chain is built from TRBV7-9 and TRBJ1-1, with D unclear. There are 11 residues in the CDR3. V lost 2 bases, J lost 11 bases, and 9 bases lay in between. Germline V lookup: CDR1 SEHNR, CDR2 FQNEAQ (reference sequence). The CDR3 sequence: CASSLTGSAFF. In DNA form, the CDR3 reads TGTGCCAGCAGCTTAACGGGGAGCGCTTTCTTT.

The chain combines TRBV4-1 with TRBJ2-7, with 7 nucleotides matching TRBD1. The CDR3 is made up of 14 amino acids. Per the germline V gene, CDR1 is MGHRA and CDR2 is YSYEKL. V trimming: 4 bases; J trimming: 3 bases; junction bases outside the gene matches: 6. The CDR3 is CASSPWDRDYEQYF. DNA for the CDR3: TGCGCCAGCAGCCCCTGGGACAGAGACTACGAGCAGTACTTC.

This clone was seen a few times. This CDR3 reads CASSTGNQPQHF. The CDR3 DNA reads TGTGCCAGCAGCACAGGGAATCAGCCCCAGCATTTT. This sequence joins TRBV27 and TRBJ1-5; possibly TRBD1 for D (6 bases). The CDR3 runs to 12 residues. Germline V gene lookup returns CDR1 MNHEY and CDR2 SMNVEV (reference sequence). V was pared by 6 bases and J by 4 bases, with 7 bases between.

The CDR3 DNA is TGTGCCAGCAGCCCCCCCGGGGGGAGAAACTATGGCTACACCTTC. As protein: CASSPPGGRNYGYTF. This chain uses TRBV14 with TRBJ1-2; TRBD1 is a possible D gene (5 bases). The CDR3 loop spans 15 amino acids. Per the germline V gene, CDR1 is SGHDN and CDR2 is FVKESK. The V end lost 4 bases, the J end lost 2 bases, and 14 bases lay between the germline ends.

This clone was observed once. The chain employs TRBV5-1 and TRBJ2-7; 7 nucleotides match TRBD1. J gave up 2 bases and V 0 bases, and 5 bases lay outside the gene matches. Germline V gene sequence: CDR1 SGHRS, CDR2 YFSETQ. The CDR3 has 15 amino acids. CDR3 in amino acids: CASSLGGTETYEQYF. The CDR3 DNA reads TGCGCCAGCAGCTTGGGGGGGACAGAGACCTACGAGCAGTACTTC. Supplemented by reference TRBV5-1 and TRBJ2-7, the full variable domain reads KAGVTQTPRYLIKTRGQQVTLSCSPISGHRSVSWYQQTPGQGLQFLFEYFSETQRNKGNFPGRFSGRQFSNSRSEMNVSTLELGDSALYLCASSLGGTETYEQYFGPGTRLTVT.

CDR3 in DNA: TGTGCCAGCAGCCAGGGGCTAGAACAAGAGACCCAGTACTTC. This translates into CASSQGLEQETQYF. The chain is built from TRBV27 and TRBJ2-5, with D tentatively TRBD1 (6 bases). The CDR3 length is 14 residues. Germline assignment: CDR1 MNHEY and CDR2 SMNVEV (reference sequence). Trimming removed 6 bases at V and 2 bases at J, with 13 bases between.

This clone was found a few times. The CDR3 region has the DNA TGTGCCAGCGAGGAGGGGAATACTAACTATGGCTACACCTTC. Translating gives CASEEGNTNYGYTF. The chain has TRBV2 and TRBJ1-2; D is possibly TRBD1 (5 bases). CDR1 is SNHLY, CDR2 FYNNEI, per germline. V was shortened by 8 bases and J by 0 bases, with 13 bases between the two germline ends. The CDR3 spans 14 residues.

The CDR3 is CASSLGQVDTQYF. In nucleotides, the CDR3 is TGCGCCAGCAGCCTCGGACAGGTAGATACGCAGTATTTT. The chain couples TRBV4-1 to TRBJ2-3; 7 bases are a match to TRBD1. V shed 4 bases, J shed 5 bases, and the junction held 3 bases outside the gene matches. The CDR3 loop spans 13 amino acids. Germline CDR1 and CDR2: MGHRA and YSYEKL.